The 28 T cell receptor beta chains in this list originate from one sample, sequenced in a study of blood T cell repertoires in COVID-19. This table comes from immunoSEQ multiplex PCR, and its TCRdb copy is limited to in-frame clones, with some not included. Of 75,000 to 100,000 clones listed, roughly 86% were seen once; the top ten hold 7% to 8%. The sample comprised peripheral blood. Receptors were obtained from a human donor with acute or convalescent COVID-19. The donor label of this sample is uncertain.

The genes are TRBV27 and TRBJ2-2; tentative D call: TRBD2 (6 bases). Trimming shortened V by 6 bases and J by 6 bases, and 20 bases separated the two germline ends. Germline CDR1 is MNHEY and CDR2 is SMNVEV (reference sequence). The CDR3 totals 16 residues. The CDR3: CASRGGSSGTAGELFF. The CDR3 nucleotides are TGTGCCAGCAGGGGGGGTTCGTCGGGAACCGCCGGGGAGCTGTTTTTT.

The chain carries TRBV6-1 and TRBJ1-5; 7 positions match TRBD1. Trimming at V came to 1 base and at J to 3 bases, leaving 3 bases not matched to a gene. This CDR3 has 15 residues. The germline V gene has CDR1 MNHNS and CDR2 SASEGT. CDR3 loop: CASSEGDRVNQPQHF. The CDR3 nucleotides are TGTGCCAGCAGTGAAGGAGACAGGGTCAATCAGCCCCAGCATTTT.

There are a few counts of this clone. This chain joins TRBV5-4 and TRBJ1-6; no firm D call. V was pared by 1 base and J by 14 bases, with 13 bases between. From germline, CDR1 is SGHNT and CDR2 YYREEE (reference sequence). The CDR3 extends over 13 amino acids. DNA for the CDR3: TGTGCCAGCAGCTTGAGCAACATCGGGTCCCTCCACTTT. It encodes CASSLSNIGSLHF.

The gene calls are TRBV3-1 (or the pseudogene TRBV3-2) and TRBJ1-6, with D maybe TRBD1 (6 bases). The CDR3 consists of 15 residues. V was cut by 4 bases and J by 10 bases, with 17 bases left in between. Germline V gene sequence: CDR1 LGHDT, CDR2 YNNKEL (reference sequence). The CDR3 loop reads CASSLRGGESSPLHF. In DNA, the CDR3 is TGTGCCAGCAGCCTGAGGGGGGGGGAGTCCTCACCCCTCCACTTT.

Details on this clone: The junction departs from germline at one end; a sequencing error may be responsible. The chain joins TRBV13 to TRBJ2-7; D is perhaps TRBD1 (6 bases). Germline values: CDR1 PRHDT, CDR2 FYEKMQ (reference sequence). The CDR3 contains 12 residues. This CDR3 is CASSLGGDEQYF. As DNA, the CDR3 is TGTGCCAGCAGTTTAGGGGGAGACGAGCAGTACTTC.

The chain joins TRBV11-2 to TRBJ1-1; the D is unclear. Trimming stripped 6 bases from V and 5 bases from J, with 7 bases between. Germline assignment: CDR1 SGHAT and CDR2 FQNNGV. There are 11 residues in the CDR3. The CDR3 bases are TGTGCCAGCAGTTTAACTACTGAAGCTTTCTTT. As protein: CASSLTTEAFF.

J is TRBJ1-1 and V is TRBV5-6; D gene ambiguous. V lost 3 bases and J 1 base, leaving 13 bases between the germline ends. Germline V lookup: CDR1 SGHDT, CDR2 YYEEEE. This CDR3 comprises 15 residues. CDR3 region: CASSSIWRANTEAFF. CDR3 in DNA: TGTGCCAGCAGCTCGATATGGAGAGCGAACACTGAAGCTTTCTTT.

This chain joins TRBV7-9 and TRBJ1-4; TRBD1 matches at 8 bases. Germline CDR1 SEHNR, CDR2 FQNEAQ (reference sequence). The V gene end was trimmed by 5 bases and the J gene end by 7 bases; junction bases not matched to a gene: 6. The CDR3 has 14 residues. CDR3: CASSRGQGGEKLFF. The CDR3 coding sequence is TGTGCCAGCAGCCGAGGACAGGGAGGTGAAAAACTGTTTTTT.

The chain couples TRBV25-1 to TRBJ1-4; no clear D gene. This CDR3 region has 11 residues. Germline V gene lookup returns CDR1 MGHDK and CDR2 SYGVNS. V lost 7 bases and J 8 bases, leaving 8 bases between the germline ends. CDR3 in amino acids: CASKRWEKLFF. For the CDR3, the DNA is TGTGCCAGCAAGAGATGGGAAAAACTGTTTTTT.

The CDR3 spells CATKRGGNREQFF. DNA of the CDR3: TGTGCCACTAAGCGGGGGGGTAATCGTGAGCAGTTCTTC. The V call is TRBV19, the J call TRBJ2-1, with 10 bases fitting TRBD2. The V and J ends lost 10 bases and 9 bases, in that order; junction bases with no gene match: 9. CDR1 is LNHDA and CDR2 is SQIVND in the germline V gene (reference sequence). The CDR3 length is 13 residues.

The rearrangement links TRBV4-1 to TRBJ2-7; weak D call: TRBD2 (6 bases). The germline V and J ends were trimmed by 0 bases and 3 bases, with 9 bases remaining between them. The CDR3 spans 14 residues. Per germline, CDR1 MGHRA and CDR2 YSYEKL. CDR3 nucleotides: TGCGCCAGCAGCCAAGATGGGGGACTCTACGAGCAGTACTTC. It yields the protein CASSQDGGLYEQYF.

This chain links TRBV6-5 with TRBJ2-1, with 7 nucleotides matching TRBD2. This CDR3 region has 13 residues. CDR1 and CDR2 from the germline V gene are MNHEY and SVGAGI. The ends lost 8 bases at V and 3 bases at J; junction bases unmatched: 4. In DNA, the CDR3 is TGTGCCAGCGGCCGGGACTACTACAATGAGCAGTTCTTC. Residues: CASGRDYYNEQFF.

The J gene is TRBJ2-2, the V gene TRBV27, with 10 bases identical to TRBD2. This CDR3 region has 15 residues. The J segment lost 4 bases and the V segment lost 6 bases, leaving 5 bases of the junction unmatched. Germline CDR1 reads MNHEY; CDR2 reads SMNVEV (reference sequence). Here the CDR3 reads CASSQRGGLTGELFF. CDR3 sequence (DNA): TGTGCCAGCAGCCAGCGGGGGGGTCTCACCGGGGAGCTGTTTTTT.

The rearrangement links TRBV7-3 to TRBJ2-3; D gene unclear. Germline CDR1 is SGHTA and CDR2 is FQGTGA. The germline V and J ends were trimmed by 4 bases and 2 bases, with 4 bases remaining between them. This CDR3 spans 12 amino acids. The CDR3 protein is CASSSNTDTQYF. As DNA, the CDR3 is TGTGCCAGCAGCTCAAACACAGATACGCAGTATTTT.

The V call is TRBV13, the J call TRBJ2-7; 9 bases line up with TRBD1. The V gene end was trimmed by 4 bases and the J gene end by 7 bases; junction bases not matched to a gene: 11. The germline V gene has CDR1 PRHDT and CDR2 FYEKMQ (reference sequence). This CDR3 region has 15 residues. In nucleotides, the CDR3 is TGTGCCAGCAGCTCCTCCGGGACAGGGCCCTTAGAGCAGTACTTC. Protein: CASSSSGTGPLEQYF.

In this sample, this clone turned up once. The rearrangement joins TRBV11-3 to TRBJ2-5, with 7 nucleotides matching TRBD1. The V gene end was trimmed by 2 bases and the J gene end by 5 bases; junction bases not matched to a gene: 5. Germline V gives CDR1 SGHNT, CDR2 YENEEA. This CDR3 region has 14 residues. Here the CDR3 reads CASSLTGDVETQYF. CDR3 nucleotides: TGTGCCAGCAGCTTAACAGGGGATGTTGAGACCCAGTACTTC.

The chain employs TRBV5-1 and TRBJ2-1; TRBD2 aligns across 14 bases. The CDR3 runs 15 residues. Germline V gives CDR1 SGHRS, CDR2 YFSETQ. After removal of 4 bases from V and 4 bases from J, the junction contained 1 base not matched to a gene. The CDR3 DNA reads as TGCGCCAGCAGCAGGACTAGCGGGGGGTACAATGAGCAGTTCTTC. Amino acids: CASSRTSGGYNEQFF.

The rearrangement joins TRBV28 to TRBJ1-4; 7 bases match TRBD1. Trimming took 11 bases from V and 0 from J; bases not matched to a gene: 3. This CDR3 is 13 amino acids long. CDR1 MDHEN and CDR2 SYDVKM come from the germline V gene. CDR3 region: CASQGATNEKLFF. As DNA, the CDR3 is TGTGCCTCGCAGGGGGCAACTAATGAAAAACTGTTTTTT.

The V and J genes are TRBV5-4 and TRBJ2-7, with D possibly TRBD1 on 6 matching bases. V was trimmed by 4 bases and J by 4 bases, leaving 12 bases between them. The CDR3 is 13 residues long. In germline, CDR1 is SGHNT, CDR2 YYREEE (reference sequence). The CDR3 sequence is CASSPRGPYEQYF. The CDR3 DNA follows: TGTGCCAGCAGCCCCAGGGGTCCTTACGAGCAGTACTTC.

The chain links TRBV5-6 to TRBJ1-4; the D gene is possibly TRBD1 (5 bases). The CDR3 runs to 12 residues. The V end lost 4 bases, the J end lost 8 bases, and 9 bases lay between the germline ends. CDR1 SGHDT and CDR2 YYEEEE come from the germline V gene. CDR3 protein: CASSLREEKLFF. CDR3 nucleotides: TGTGCCAGCAGCCTCAGGGAAGAAAAACTGTTTTTT.

The chain is built from TRBV21-1 and TRBJ1-1; TRBD1 is the table's D call, not checked against the DNA. TRBV21-1 is reported as a pseudogene. The CDR3 contains 16 residues. The chain's CDR3 is CASSKGEGTGRAEAFF. Written as DNA, the CDR3 is TGTGCCAGCAGCAAAGGGGAGGGGACAGGGAGGGCTGAAGCTTTCTTT.

V usage is TRBV2 and J usage is TRBJ1-2; maybe TRBD1 (6 bases). Germline values: CDR1 SNHLY, CDR2 FYNNEI. The CDR3 consists of 14 residues. Trimming removed 2 bases from V and 6 bases from J, with 13 bases in between. This CDR3 is CASSESYRVDGYTF. The CDR3 coding sequence is TGTGCCAGCAGTGAATCGTACAGGGTGGATGGCTACACCTTC.

This clone appeared a single time. This chain links TRBV5-1 with TRBJ2-1; TRBD1 agrees at 11 bases. The V gene's germline CDR1 is SGHRS and CDR2 YFSETQ. V was clipped by 5 bases and J by 4 bases; unmatched bases: 5. The CDR3 extends over 15 amino acids. The CDR3 coding sequence is TGCGCCAGCAGGCCGGGACAGGGGGAGTACAATGAGCAGTTCTTC. Its translation is CASRPGQGEYNEQFF.

The chain recombines TRBV6-2 or TRBV6-3 with TRBJ2-7; 9 bases are a match to TRBD2. From germline, CDR1 is MNHEY and CDR2 SVGEGT. CDR3 length equals 17 residues. V shed 0 bases and J 2 bases; nucleotides not matched to a gene: 8. The CDR3 loop reads CASSYSSRGGSTYEQYF. The CDR3 bases are TGTGCCAGCAGTTACTCCTCGCGGGGGGGCTCTACCTACGAGCAGTACTTC.

The J gene is TRBJ2-1, the V gene TRBV6-7, with TRBD1 matching over 8 bases. TRBV6-7 is marked as an open reading frame, function uncertain. CDR3 length: 16 amino acids. V trimming: 9 bases; J trimming: 2 bases; junction bases outside the gene matches: 12. The CDR3 sequence is CARDRAFVSAYNEQFF. In DNA form, the CDR3 reads TGTGCCAGGGACAGGGCATTTGTCAGCGCCTACAATGAGCAGTTCTTC.

The chain uses TRBV9 and TRBJ2-2; TRBD2 is a possible D gene (7 bases). Germline lookup yields CDR1 SGDLS and CDR2 YYNGEE. This CDR3 is built from 15 residues. V was cut by 6 bases and J by 6 bases, with 18 bases left in between. The CDR3 region has the DNA TGTGCCAGCACCACGACGGGGGGCATACCCGGGGAGCTGTTTTTT. Its protein is CASTTTGGIPGELFF.

This chain joins TRBV6-5 and TRBJ2-4; the match to TRBD1 covers 8 bases. Germline lookup yields CDR1 MNHEY and CDR2 SVGAGI. This CDR3 has 15 residues. After removal of 6 bases from V and 7 bases from J, the junction contained 11 bases not matched to a gene. The CDR3 DNA reads as TGTGCCAGCAGCCCCCAGGGGGCGAGGGTGAACATTCAGTACTTC. It yields the protein CASSPQGARVNIQYF.

The gene calls are TRBV28 and TRBJ2-1; 7 bases align to TRBD2. The V segment lost 5 bases and the J segment 5 bases; nucleotides outside the gene matches: 9. This CDR3 has 15 residues. Germline-derived CDR1 and CDR2 are MDHEN and SYDVKM. CDR3 coding DNA: TGTGCCAGCAGTAGATGGTTTGGGGGGGACAATGAGCAGTTCTTC. It encodes CASSRWFGGDNEQFF.